This record looks at one T cell receptor beta chain sequence and its context. Its antigen is still unknown. Treatment described: 15 to 20 received Ad26.COV2.S at low or high dose, single or two shots; 5 received placebo; per-sample allocation not given. Sampling was done on day 63 after the first vaccine or placebo injection. Some clones are missing from TCRdb's copy, which holds only in-frame ones; the method was immunoSEQ multiplex PCR. The sample carries over 400,000 clones, over 80% recorded once. Germline CDR1 is MNHEY and CDR2 is SVGAGI. The V end lost 6 bases, the J end lost 9 bases, and 18 bases lay between the germline ends. The CDR3 is 14 residues long. This entry comes from a study of Ad26.COV2.S vaccination and SARS-CoV-2 variants. Study background: Ad26.COV2.S, an intramuscular injection, was given once or twice 56 days apart.

Points from the study as a whole: Spike-specific TCR breadth was greater in vaccine than placebo recipients.

J is TRBJ1-5 and V is TRBV6-5; D might be TRBD1 (5 bases). This TCR was recovered from a person between 18 and 59 years old who received the Ad26.COV2.S COVID-19 vaccine or a placebo. The sequences come from peripheral blood, collected in a trial of Ad26.COV2.S vaccine versus placebo. CDR3 bases: TGTGCCAGCAGCTCAGGGATCTTTGGAGGGCCCCAGCATTTT. Translated, it gives CASSSGIFGGPQHF.